This TCR beta chain was identified during a study of radiotherapy plus CTLA-4 blockade in lung cancer (dated by TCRdb to 2016 to 2019). About the full investigation: Objective responses were observed in about a sixth of enrolled patients, and disease control was achieved in roughly 29%.

Concerning this clone: What this receptor recognizes is not known. Base qualities are not provided; no much larger clone lies one nucleotide away.

The library was prepared using the immunoSEQ multiplex PCR assay. Not all clones reach the TCRdb copy of this immuneACCESS table, which keeps in-frame sequences only. Checked studies attribute under half of the gap to unresolved V genes and leave the rest unexplained. The sample data list around 85,000 clones, and approximately 84% of these were observed just once. The leading ten clones occupy just over 2% of the sample. Here is what the overall study found, with its caveats: The strongest predictors of response, as reported, were early dynamic changes in blood T cell clones along with a rise in serum interferon-beta after radiation. TCR clones derived from tumors expanded in peripheral blood after treatment with radiotherapy and ipilimumab.

Focal radiation therapy combined with CTLA-4 blockade (ipilimumab) was tested in patients with chemo-refractory metastatic non-small-cell lung cancer. Measured from the cysteine to the phenylalanine, the CDR3 is 13 residues long. Of the read, only the CDR3 DNA is kept; its 39 bases are in frame from base 1. V drops 7 bases and J drops 2 bases, leaving 11 bases in between. The germline V gene encodes CDR1 MNHEY and CDR2 SVGAGI. The rearrangement joined TRBV6-5 to TRBJ1-1; the D gene is unclear. This TCR came from a human donor with non-small cell lung cancer who had a partial response to radiotherapy plus ipilimumab. This specimen was peripheral blood, taken from a patient treated with radiotherapy plus ipilimumab. The CDR3 sequence is CASNTQKNTEAFF. The DNA sequence reads TGTGCCAGCAACACACAGAAAAACACTGAAGCTTTCTTT.